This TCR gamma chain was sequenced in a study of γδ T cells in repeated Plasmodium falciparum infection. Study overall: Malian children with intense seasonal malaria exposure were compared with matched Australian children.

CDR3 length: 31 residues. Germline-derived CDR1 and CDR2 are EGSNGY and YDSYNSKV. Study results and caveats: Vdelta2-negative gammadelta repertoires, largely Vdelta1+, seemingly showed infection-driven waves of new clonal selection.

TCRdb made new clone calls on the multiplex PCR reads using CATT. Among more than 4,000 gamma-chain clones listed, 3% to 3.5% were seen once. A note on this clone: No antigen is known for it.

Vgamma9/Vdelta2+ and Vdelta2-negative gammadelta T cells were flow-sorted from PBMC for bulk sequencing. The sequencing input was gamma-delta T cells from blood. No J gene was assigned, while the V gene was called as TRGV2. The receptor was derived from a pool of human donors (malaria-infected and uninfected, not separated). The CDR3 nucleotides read TGTGCCACCTGGGACAGTGAGGGCATAAGAAACTCTTCGGCAGTGGAACAACACTTGTTGTCACAGGTAAGTATCGGAAGAATACAACATTTC. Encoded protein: CATWDSEGIRNSSAVEQHLLSQVSIGRIQHF.